This entry is about one TCR beta chain. The CDR3 totals 15 residues. The germline gives CDR1 LNHDA, CDR2 SQIVND (reference sequence). The ends were cut back, 3 bases at V and 1 base at J, with 13 bases in the middle. This specimen comes from a study of T-cell memory formation after mild COVID-19. TCRdb recomputed calls from the 5' RACE reads with MiXCR, one row per CDR3 protein. The data contain hundreds of thousands of distinct CDR3 sequences, roughly 20% of them singletons. The source is an adult woman who had mild COVID-19 (a few samples of this study predate the infection). Cell type and time point are not known. This sequence joins TRBV19 and TRBJ2-7; maybe TRBD1 (5 bases). Sequences were obtained from PBMCs or a T cell subset sorted from them (not recorded which). CDR3 in DNA: TGTGCCAGTAGTATGATCCAGGGTTATTCCTACGAGCAGTACTTC. Translating gives CASSMIQGYSYEQYF.